Shown below are 28 T cell receptor beta chains from a single sample sequenced in a study of human T cells and chemical hapten exposure. TCRdb reprocessed the RACE reads with MiXCR, giving one entry per CDR3 protein. The sample consists of about 180,000 distinct CDR3 sequences, just under 30% of them appearing once. Time point specified: pre-sensitization, week 0. Treatment in this sample: therapeutic diphenylcyclopropenone sensitization with weekly scalp DPC. The sample consisted of whole blood, taken in connection with sensitization to the hapten diphenylcyclopropenone (DPC). Every receptor here comes from a woman aged 25-40 years with alopecia areata. Some clones in this sample may be carry-over from other donors' samples.

There are many counts of this clonotype. This chain connects TRBV20-1 to TRBJ1-4; D uncertain. The CDR3 spans 16 residues. Germline loops: CDR1 DFQATT, CDR2 SNEGSKA (reference sequence). V lost 0 bases and J lost 0, with 11 bases in between. The CDR3 DNA sequence: TGCAGTGCTAGAGATCCGGGCCCAGCAACTAATGAAAAACTGTTTTTT. It is translated as CSARDPGPATNEKLFF.

This rearrangement joins TRBV5-5 to TRBJ1-3, with 8 bases fitting TRBD1. The CDR3 sequence is 17 residues long. Germline CDR1 is SGHKS and CDR2 is YYEKEE (reference sequence). After removal of 0 bases from V and 4 bases from J, the junction contained 9 bases not matched to a gene. Here the CDR3 DNA reads TGTGCCAGCAGCTTGGCGGGACAGGCCACCTGGGGAAACACCATATATTTT. The encoded protein is CASSLAGQATWGNTIYF.

This rearrangement joins TRBV6-2 or TRBV6-3 to TRBJ1-2, with TRBD1 as a possible D gene (6 bases). Germline-derived CDR1 and CDR2 are MNHEY and SVGEGT. The V gene lost 2 bases and the J gene lost 8 bases, with 18 bases spanning the gap. The CDR3 contains 15 residues. DNA of the CDR3: TGTGCCAGCAGTTACGTAAGACAGGCCCGTCAAGGCTACACCTTC. It specifies CASSYVRQARQGYTF.

The rearrangement links TRBV7-9 to TRBJ1-6; weak D call: TRBD1 (6 bases). Germline V gene data show CDR1 as SEHNR and CDR2 as FQNEAQ (reference sequence). CDR3 length equals 14 residues. V was clipped by 7 bases and J by 10 bases, with 17 bases between them. The DNA for the CDR3 is TGTGCCAGCACCTCCAGGGGTAGAGAATCACCCCTCCACTTT. It is translated as CASTSRGRESPLHF.

This clonotype has a handful of counts. The chain joins TRBV28 to TRBJ1-4; TRBD1 aligns across 8 bases. This CDR3 is 15 amino acids long. The ends lost 2 bases at V and 5 bases at J; junction bases unmatched: 4. Looked up from germline, CDR1 is MDHEN and CDR2 is SYDVKM. The CDR3 here is CASSLGSGGNEKLFF. The CDR3 coding sequence is TGTGCCAGCAGTTTAGGTTCAGGGGGCAATGAAAAACTGTTTTTT.

The chain recombines TRBV10-3 with TRBJ1-2; D is undetermined. Germline CDR1 is ENHRY and CDR2 is SYGVKD. V dropped 3 bases and J dropped 2 bases, with 13 bases sitting between them. This CDR3 comprises 15 residues. This chain's CDR3 is CAISERFGGNYGYTF. In nucleotides, the CDR3 is TGTGCCATCAGTGAAAGGTTTGGCGGGAACTATGGCTACACCTTC.

In this sample, this clonotype turned up once. The genes are TRBV29-1 and TRBJ2-5; D may be TRBD2 (6 bases). V was pared by 4 bases and J by 5 bases, with 17 bases between. This CDR3 contains 14 residues. In germline, CDR1 is SQVTM, CDR2 ANQGSEA. CDR3 region: CSVARDSSGETQYF. The CDR3 bases are TGCAGCGTTGCTAGGGACTCTTCAGGGGAGACCCAGTACTTC.

This sequence joins TRBV20-1 and TRBJ2-3; D may be TRBD2 (5 bases). Per the germline V gene, CDR1 is DFQATT and CDR2 is SNEGSKA (reference sequence). CDR3 length equals 13 residues. Between the trimmed V and J ends, which lost 6 bases and 0 bases, there was a span of 10 bases. The CDR3 region has the DNA TGCAGTGCCCGGACTCCAAGCACAGATACGCAGTATTTT. Amino acids: CSARTPSTDTQYF.

V and J are TRBV4-1 and TRBJ2-7; 9 bases align to TRBD1. With V trimmed by 4 bases and J by 3 bases, 10 bases remained unmatched. From germline, CDR1 is MGHRA and CDR2 YSYEKL. CDR3 length: 16 amino acids. In nucleotides, the CDR3 is TGCGCCAGCAGCCCGCAAGCCGGGACAGGGAACTACGAGCAGTACTTC. This sequence encodes CASSPQAGTGNYEQYF.

The V call is TRBV7-6, the J call TRBJ2-3; D is possibly TRBD1 (6 bases). Looked up from germline, CDR1 is SGHVS and CDR2 is FNYEAQ. This CDR3 has 15 residues. The germline V and J ends were trimmed by 2 bases and 2 bases, with 11 bases remaining between them. The CDR3 nucleotides are TGTGCCAGCAGCTTACAGGGGTCCCCCACAGATACGCAGTATTTT. Its translation is CASSLQGSPTDTQYF.

The gene calls are TRBV30 and TRBJ1-6; 7 bases map to TRBD1. The CDR3 has 14 residues. V shed 5 bases, J shed 6 bases, and the junction held 7 bases outside the gene matches. Germline CDR1 and CDR2: GTSNPN and SVGIG (reference sequence). The CDR3 nucleotides are TGTGCCTGGGCTACCGGGACAGCTAATTCACCCCTCCACTTT. Translating it yields CAWATGTANSPLHF.

V usage is TRBV14 and J usage is TRBJ2-7; 7 nucleotides match TRBD2. Germline CDR1 is SGHDN and CDR2 is FVKESK. The CDR3 contains 18 residues. With V trimmed by 1 base and J by 3 bases, 15 bases remained unmatched. CDR3 protein: CASSQVSDSGGGVYEQYF. The CDR3 DNA reads TGTGCCAGCAGCCAAGTTTCGGATTCCGGCGGGGGTGTCTACGAGCAGTACTTC.

This clonotype was picked up many times. This chain links TRBV19 with TRBJ2-1; TRBD1 or TRBD2 may be the D gene (5 bases each). Trimming removed 9 bases at V and 0 bases at J, with 12 bases between. CDR1 is LNHDA, CDR2 SQIVND, per germline (reference sequence). This CDR3 has 14 amino acids. CDR3 coding DNA: TGTGCCAGCGGGACCACCCACTCCTACAATGAGCAGTTCTTC. Translation gives CASGTTHSYNEQFF.

This clonotype occurred a few times. The chain combines TRBV12-3 or TRBV12-4 with TRBJ1-1; D is unclear. The CDR3 runs 14 residues. V dropped 3 bases and J dropped 1 base, with 9 bases sitting between them. This chain's CDR3 is CASSFSGSNTEAFF. The CDR3 DNA follows: TGTGCCAGCAGTTTTTCGGGCTCGAACACTGAAGCTTTCTTT.

The V call is TRBV18, the J call TRBJ2-1; 11 nucleotides match TRBD2. Germline trimming cut 4 bases from V and 5 bases from J; bases unmatched to any gene: 7. Per germline, CDR1 KGHSH and CDR2 LQKENI. CDR3 length equals 16 residues. The CDR3 DNA sequence: TGTGCCAGCTCACTTACTAGCGGGAGTGCGAACAATGAGCAGTTCTTC. It specifies CASSLTSGSANNEQFF.

The rearrangement uses TRBV10-3 and TRBJ2-5; D is unclear. CDR3 size: 13 residues. Between the trimmed V and J ends, which lost 4 bases and 2 bases, there was a span of 8 bases. Germline V gene lookup returns CDR1 ENHRY and CDR2 SYGVKD. The CDR3 region has the DNA TGTGCCATCAGTGTGGGGATACAAGAGACCCAGTACTTC. Residues: CAISVGIQETQYF.

V usage is TRBV13 and J usage is TRBJ1-3; TRBD1 might be the D (6 bases). V lost 5 bases to trimming and J lost 8 bases, with 22 bases between them. Per the germline V gene, CDR1 is PRHDT and CDR2 is FYEKMQ (reference sequence). CDR3 length equals 16 residues. CDR3 amino acids: CASSPRVGGIGDTIYF. The CDR3 region has the DNA TGTGCCAGCAGCCCCCGCGTAGGGGGTATAGGAGACACCATATATTTT.

This clonotype was detected a few times. The chain is built from TRBV4-1 and TRBJ2-1, with unresolved D. Trimming cost V 0 bases and J 7 bases, with 7 bases left between them. The CDR3 contains 13 residues. Germline V CDR1 and CDR2: MGHRA, YSYEKL. The CDR3 region is CASSQESKNEQFF. CDR3 DNA sequence: TGCGCCAGCAGCCAAGAATCAAAGAATGAGCAGTTCTTC.

This clonotype occurred a few times. This chain joins TRBV10-3 and TRBJ2-7, with 8 nucleotides matching TRBD2. Germline CDR1 and CDR2: ENHRY and SYGVKD. With 6 bases clipped from V and 5 bases from J, the junction kept 6 bases outside the gene matches. This CDR3 is 13 amino acids long. This chain's CDR3 is CAIRTTSDHEQYF. CDR3 bases: TGTGCCATCAGGACGACTAGCGACCACGAGCAGTACTTC.

The V and J genes are TRBV28 and TRBJ1-1; D is perhaps TRBD1 (5 bases). Per germline, CDR1 MDHEN and CDR2 SYDVKM. Deletions cut 6 bases from V and 3 bases from J, with 17 bases between. The CDR3 spans 15 residues. The CDR3, as DNA: TGTGCCAGCAGGATGGAAATAGGGGAATACACTGAAGCTTTCTTT. Protein product: CASRMEIGEYTEAFF.

In its sample, this clonotype was seen many times. V gene TRBV27 combines with J gene TRBJ2-7; D is possibly TRBD1 (5 bases). Germline V lookup: CDR1 MNHEY, CDR2 SMNVEV (reference sequence). This CDR3 comprises 14 residues. Trimming pared 0 bases from V and 3 bases from J, leaving 9 bases between. The CDR3, as DNA: TGTGCCAGCAGTTTATCCTGGACAAACTACGAGCAGTACTTC. Translated, it gives CASSLSWTNYEQYF.

The rearrangement uses TRBV12-3 or TRBV12-4 and TRBJ2-4; TRBD1 might be the D (6 bases). V gave up 6 bases and J gave up 1 base, with 16 bases separating them. The CDR3 length is 16 residues. CDR3 protein: CASRWGQGIAKNIQYF. The CDR3, as DNA: TGTGCCAGCAGATGGGGGCAGGGTATTGCCAAAAACATTCAGTACTTC.

The CDR3 reads CASSLAGTGGPYNEQFF. The CDR3 bases are TGTGCCAGCAGCTTAGCGGGGACAGGGGGCCCCTACAATGAGCAGTTCTTC. This chain links TRBV7-2 with TRBJ2-1, with TRBD1 matching over 12 bases. V lost 0 bases to trimming and J lost 2 bases; unmatched junction nucleotides: 2. The CDR3 extends over 17 amino acids. Germline-derived CDR1 and CDR2 are SGHTA and FQGNSA.

This clonotype was seen more than once but under ten times. This chain links TRBV28 with TRBJ1-2; D may be TRBD1 (6 bases). From germline, CDR1 is MDHEN and CDR2 SYDVKM. Deletions cut 6 bases from V and 8 bases from J, with 25 bases between. The CDR3 has 16 amino acids. The DNA of the CDR3 is TGTGCCAGCAGCCTCGTGGGAGCAGGGGAGATGAGGGGCTACACCTTC. Protein sequence: CASSLVGAGEMRGYTF.

The CDR3 loop reads CSARGDTQYF. For the CDR3, the DNA is TGCAGTGCTAGGGGGGATACGCAGTATTTT. The rearrangement links TRBV20-1 to TRBJ2-3; no clear D. The CDR3 spans 10 residues. Trimming cost V 3 bases and J 6 bases, with 4 bases left between them. Germline values: CDR1 DFQATT, CDR2 SNEGSKA (reference sequence).

The rearrangement links TRBV28 to TRBJ2-7; D gene uncertain. Trimming pared 5 bases from V and 3 bases from J, leaving 5 bases between. From germline, CDR1 is MDHEN and CDR2 SYDVKM. This CDR3 has 11 residues. CDR3 DNA sequence: TGTGCCAGCAGTATGATCTACGAGCAGTACTTC. Translating gives CASSMIYEQYF. The variable domain in full, with the rest retrieved from reference TRBV28 and TRBJ2-7, is DVKVTQSSRYLVKRTGEKVFLECVQDMDHENMFWYRQDPGLGLRLIYFSYDVKMKEKGDIPEGYSVSREKKERFSLILESASTNQTSMYLCASSMIYEQYFGPGTRLTVT.

The chain joins TRBV28 to TRBJ1-5, with no clear D. Germline loops: CDR1 MDHEN, CDR2 SYDVKM. The V end lost 5 bases, the J end lost 0 bases, and 8 bases lay between the germline ends. The CDR3 runs 14 residues. Written as DNA, the CDR3 is TGTGCCAGCAGTCCCACCGGTAGCAATCAGCCCCAGCATTTT. Its translation: CASSPTGSNQPQHF. The whole variable domain, remainder taken from reference TRBV28 and TRBJ1-5, is DVKVTQSSRYLVKRTGEKVFLECVQDMDHENMFWYRQDPGLGLRLIYFSYDVKMKEKGDIPEGYSVSREKKERFSLILESASTNQTSMYLCASSPTGSNQPQHFGDGTRLSIL.

This clonotype showed up just a few times. The chain is built from TRBV20-1 and TRBJ1-1; D is unresolved. The germline gives CDR1 DFQATT, CDR2 SNEGSKA (reference sequence). Trimming stripped 1 base from V and 10 bases from J, with 10 bases between. The CDR3 contains 11 residues. The CDR3 reads CSARAGGRAFF. The CDR3 coding sequence is TGCAGTGCTAGAGCGGGCGGTCGAGCTTTCTTT.